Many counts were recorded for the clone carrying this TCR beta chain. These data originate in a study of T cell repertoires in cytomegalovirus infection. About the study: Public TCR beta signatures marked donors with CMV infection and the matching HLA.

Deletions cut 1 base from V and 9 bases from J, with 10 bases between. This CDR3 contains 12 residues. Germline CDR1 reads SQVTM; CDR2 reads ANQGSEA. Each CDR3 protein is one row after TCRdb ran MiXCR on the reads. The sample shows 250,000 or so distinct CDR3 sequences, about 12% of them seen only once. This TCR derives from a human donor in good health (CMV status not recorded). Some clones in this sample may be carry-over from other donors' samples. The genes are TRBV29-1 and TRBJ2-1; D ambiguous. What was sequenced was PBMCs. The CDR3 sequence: CSVEGSRTEQFF. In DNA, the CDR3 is TGCAGCGTTGAAGGATCTAGAACTGAGCAGTTCTTC.